This TCR beta chain was sequenced during a study of control samples from healthy donors and cancer patients. This clone was found once. The trim removed 8 bases at V and 6 bases at J, leaving 5 bases unmatched. CDR3 size: 14 residues. Germline CDR1 is MNHEY and CDR2 is SMNVEV (reference sequence). This table comes from immunoSEQ multiplex PCR, and its TCRdb copy is limited to in-frame clones, with some not included. The sample shows 110,000 to 150,000 clones, about nine tenths of them seen only once. The sequenced sample was blood. This receptor was taken from a man aged 25 to 40 in good health. This chain links TRBV27 with TRBJ2-4, with 12 bases identical to TRBD1. The CDR3, as DNA: TGTGCCAGCCGGGACAGGGGGCTATTAAACATTCAGTACTTC. Protein: CASRDRGLLNIQYF.